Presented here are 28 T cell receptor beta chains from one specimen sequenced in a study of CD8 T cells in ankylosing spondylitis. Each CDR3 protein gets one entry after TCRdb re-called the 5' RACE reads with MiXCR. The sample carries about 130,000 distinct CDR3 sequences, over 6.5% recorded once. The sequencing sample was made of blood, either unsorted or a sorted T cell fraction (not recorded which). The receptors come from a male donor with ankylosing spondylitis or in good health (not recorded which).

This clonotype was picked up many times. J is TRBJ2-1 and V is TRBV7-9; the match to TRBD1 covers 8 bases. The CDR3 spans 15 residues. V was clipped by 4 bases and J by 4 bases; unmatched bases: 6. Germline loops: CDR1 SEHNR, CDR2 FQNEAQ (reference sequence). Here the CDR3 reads CASSSDRAMYNEQFF. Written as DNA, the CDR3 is TGTGCCAGCAGCTCGGACAGGGCGATGTACAATGAGCAGTTCTTC.

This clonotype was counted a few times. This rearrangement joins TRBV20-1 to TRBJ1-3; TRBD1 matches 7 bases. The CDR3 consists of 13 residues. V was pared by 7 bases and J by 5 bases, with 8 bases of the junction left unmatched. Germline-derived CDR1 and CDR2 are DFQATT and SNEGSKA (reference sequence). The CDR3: CSVTTGVRNTIYF. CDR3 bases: TGCAGTGTTACAACAGGGGTCCGAAACACCATATATTTT.

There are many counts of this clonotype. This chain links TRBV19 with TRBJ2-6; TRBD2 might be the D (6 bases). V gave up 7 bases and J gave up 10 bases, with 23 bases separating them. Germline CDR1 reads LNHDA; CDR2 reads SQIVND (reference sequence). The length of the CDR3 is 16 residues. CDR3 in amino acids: CASTQAFRDFLNVLTF. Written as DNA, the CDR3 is TGTGCCAGTACCCAAGCTTTCCGGGACTTCCTTAACGTCCTGACTTTC.

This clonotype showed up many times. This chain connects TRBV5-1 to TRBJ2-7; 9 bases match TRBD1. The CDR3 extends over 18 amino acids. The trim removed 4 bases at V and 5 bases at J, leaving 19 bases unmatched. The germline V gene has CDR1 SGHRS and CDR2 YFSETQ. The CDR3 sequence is CASSRTGTGPLRGDEQYF. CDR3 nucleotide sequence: TGCGCCAGCAGCCGGACCGGGACAGGGCCTCTTCGGGGTGACGAGCAGTACTTC.

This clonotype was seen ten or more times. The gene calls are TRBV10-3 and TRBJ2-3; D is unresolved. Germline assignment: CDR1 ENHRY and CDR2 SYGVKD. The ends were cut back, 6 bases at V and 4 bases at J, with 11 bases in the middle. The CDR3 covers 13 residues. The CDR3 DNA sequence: TGTGCCATCAGCGGCGTCCCGGCAGATACGCAGTATTTT. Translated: CAISGVPADTQYF.

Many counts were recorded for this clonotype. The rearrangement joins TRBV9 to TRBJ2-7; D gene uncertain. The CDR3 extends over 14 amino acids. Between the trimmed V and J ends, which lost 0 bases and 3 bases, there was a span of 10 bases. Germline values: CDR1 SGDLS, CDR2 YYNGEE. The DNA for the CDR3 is TGTGCCAGCAGCGTAGCCGGCGGATTCTACGAGCAGTACTTC. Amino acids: CASSVAGGFYEQYF.

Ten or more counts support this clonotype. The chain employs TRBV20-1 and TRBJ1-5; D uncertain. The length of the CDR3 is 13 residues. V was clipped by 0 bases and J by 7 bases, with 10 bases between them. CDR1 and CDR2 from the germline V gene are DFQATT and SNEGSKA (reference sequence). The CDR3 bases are TGCAGTGCTAGAGATCTACCGGAGCAGCCCCAGCATTTT. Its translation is CSARDLPEQPQHF.

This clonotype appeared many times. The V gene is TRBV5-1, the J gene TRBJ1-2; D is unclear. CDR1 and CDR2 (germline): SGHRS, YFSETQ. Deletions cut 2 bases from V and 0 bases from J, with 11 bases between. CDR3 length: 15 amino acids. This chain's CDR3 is CASSFSVNSNYGYTF. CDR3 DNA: TGCGCCAGCAGCTTCTCGGTCAACTCTAACTATGGCTACACCTTC.

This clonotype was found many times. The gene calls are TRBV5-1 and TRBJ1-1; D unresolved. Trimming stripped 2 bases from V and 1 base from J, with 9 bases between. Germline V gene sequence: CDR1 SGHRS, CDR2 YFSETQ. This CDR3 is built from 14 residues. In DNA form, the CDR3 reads TGCGCCAGCAGCTTCAGCGGAGAGAACACTGAAGCTTTCTTT. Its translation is CASSFSGENTEAFF.

In DNA form, the CDR3 reads TGTGCCAGCACCATCTCAGGCTTTACAGATACGCAGTATTTT. It specifies CASTISGFTDTQYF. V and J are TRBV7-9 and TRBJ2-3; no clear D. The CDR3 runs 14 residues. V lost 7 bases and J lost 3, with 14 bases in between. The germline V gene has CDR1 SEHNR and CDR2 FQNEAQ (reference sequence).

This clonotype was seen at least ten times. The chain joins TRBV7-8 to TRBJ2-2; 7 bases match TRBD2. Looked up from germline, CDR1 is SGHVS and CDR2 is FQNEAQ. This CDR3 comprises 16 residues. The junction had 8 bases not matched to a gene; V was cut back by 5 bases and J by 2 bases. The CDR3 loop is CASSRGWGGNTGELFF. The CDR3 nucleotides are TGTGCCAGCAGCCGGGGATGGGGGGGTAACACCGGGGAGCTGTTTTTT.

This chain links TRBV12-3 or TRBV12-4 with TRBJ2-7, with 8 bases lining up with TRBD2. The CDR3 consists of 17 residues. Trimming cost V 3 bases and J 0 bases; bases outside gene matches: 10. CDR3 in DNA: TGTGCCAGCAGTTTGGTCCCCGGGGGGGCCAGCTCCTACGAGCAGTACTTC. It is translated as CASSLVPGGASSYEQYF.

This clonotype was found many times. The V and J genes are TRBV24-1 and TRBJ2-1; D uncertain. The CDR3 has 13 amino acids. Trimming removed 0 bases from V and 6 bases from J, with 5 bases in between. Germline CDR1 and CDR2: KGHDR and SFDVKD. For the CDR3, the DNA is TGTGCCACCAGTGATTTGGTCCTCAATGAGCAGTTCTTC. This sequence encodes CATSDLVLNEQFF.

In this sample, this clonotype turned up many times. The CDR3: CASSYQDRAAEAFF. The DNA for the CDR3 is TGTGCCAGCAGTTATCAGGACAGGGCTGCTGAAGCTTTCTTT. The V call is TRBV12-3 or TRBV12-4, the J call TRBJ1-1, with 8 bases matching TRBD1. Trimming at V came to 4 bases and at J to 6 bases, leaving 7 bases not matched to a gene. This CDR3 spans 14 amino acids.

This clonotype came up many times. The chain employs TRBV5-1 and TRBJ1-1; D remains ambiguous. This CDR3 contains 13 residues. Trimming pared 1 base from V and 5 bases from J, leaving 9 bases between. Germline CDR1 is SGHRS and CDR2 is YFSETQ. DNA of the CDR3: TGCGCCAGCAGCTTGAACAGTGAGACTGAAGCTTTCTTT. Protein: CASSLNSETEAFF.

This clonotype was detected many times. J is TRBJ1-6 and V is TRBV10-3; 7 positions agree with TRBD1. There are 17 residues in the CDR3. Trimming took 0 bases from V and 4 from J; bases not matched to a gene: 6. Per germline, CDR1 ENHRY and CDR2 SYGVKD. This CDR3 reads CAISESAGQMYNSPLHF. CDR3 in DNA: TGTGCCATCAGTGAGTCGGCGGGACAGATGTATAATTCACCCCTCCACTTT.

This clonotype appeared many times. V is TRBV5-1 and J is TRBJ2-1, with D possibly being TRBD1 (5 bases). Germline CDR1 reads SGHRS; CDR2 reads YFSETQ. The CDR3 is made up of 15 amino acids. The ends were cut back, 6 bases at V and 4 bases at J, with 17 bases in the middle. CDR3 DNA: TGCGCCAGCACCCAGACGGACATAATATACAATGAGCAGTTCTTC. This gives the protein CASTQTDIIYNEQFF.

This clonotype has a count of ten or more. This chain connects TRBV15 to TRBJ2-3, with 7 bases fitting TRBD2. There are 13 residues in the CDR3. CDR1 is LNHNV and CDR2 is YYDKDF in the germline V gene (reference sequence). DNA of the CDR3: TGTGCGACGGGTCGGGAGGTCACAGATACGCAGTATTTT. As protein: CATGREVTDTQYF. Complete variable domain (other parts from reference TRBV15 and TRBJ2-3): DAMVIQNPRYQVTQFGKPVTLSCSQTLNHNVMYWYQQKSSQAPKLLFHYYDKDFNNEADTPDNFQSRRPNTSFCFLDIRSPGLGDTAMYLCATGREVTDTQYFGPGTRLTVL.

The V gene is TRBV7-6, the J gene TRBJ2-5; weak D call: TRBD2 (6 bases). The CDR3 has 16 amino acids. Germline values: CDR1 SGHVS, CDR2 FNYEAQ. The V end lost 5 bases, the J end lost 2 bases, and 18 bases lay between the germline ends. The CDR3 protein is CASSPPGAGLQETQYF. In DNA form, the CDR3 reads TGTGCCAGCAGCCCCCCTGGGGCAGGACTACAAGAGACCCAGTACTTC. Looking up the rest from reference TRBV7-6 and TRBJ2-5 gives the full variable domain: GAGVSQSPRYKVTKRGQDVALRCDPISGHVSLYWYRQALGQGPEFLTYFNYEAQQDKSGLPNDRFSAERPEGSISTLTIQRTEQRDSAMYRCASSPPGAGLQETQYFGPGTRLLVL.

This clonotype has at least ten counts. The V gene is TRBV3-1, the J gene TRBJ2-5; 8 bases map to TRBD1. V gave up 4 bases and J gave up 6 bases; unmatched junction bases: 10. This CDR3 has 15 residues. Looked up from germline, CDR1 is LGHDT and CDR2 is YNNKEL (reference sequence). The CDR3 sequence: CASSPQGASIQTQYF. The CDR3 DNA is TGTGCCAGCAGCCCGCAGGGGGCGTCGATACAGACCCAGTACTTC.

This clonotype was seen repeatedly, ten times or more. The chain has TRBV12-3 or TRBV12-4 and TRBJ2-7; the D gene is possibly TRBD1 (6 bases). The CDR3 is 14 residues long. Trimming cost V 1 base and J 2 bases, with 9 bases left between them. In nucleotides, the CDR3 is TGTGCCAGCAGTTTAGAGACAGGACCCTACGAGCAGTACTTC. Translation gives CASSLETGPYEQYF.

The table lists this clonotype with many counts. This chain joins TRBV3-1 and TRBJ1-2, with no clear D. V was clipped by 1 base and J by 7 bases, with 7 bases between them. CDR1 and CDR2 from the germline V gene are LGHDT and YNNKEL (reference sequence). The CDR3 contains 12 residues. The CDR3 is CASSQVKFGYTF. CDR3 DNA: TGTGCCAGCAGCCAAGTTAAGTTTGGCTACACCTTC.

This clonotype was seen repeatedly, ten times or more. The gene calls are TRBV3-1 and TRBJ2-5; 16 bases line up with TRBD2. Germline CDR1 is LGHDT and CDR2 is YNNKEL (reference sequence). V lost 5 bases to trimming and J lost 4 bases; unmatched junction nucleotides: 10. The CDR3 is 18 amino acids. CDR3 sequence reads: CASSLGGTSGGARETQYF. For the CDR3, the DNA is TGTGCCAGCAGCTTAGGGGGGACTAGCGGGGGGGCTCGAGAGACCCAGTACTTC.

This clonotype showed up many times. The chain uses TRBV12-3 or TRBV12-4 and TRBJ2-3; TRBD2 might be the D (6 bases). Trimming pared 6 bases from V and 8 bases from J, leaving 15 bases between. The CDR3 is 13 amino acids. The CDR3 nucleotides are TGTGCCAGCAGCGGAGGGACCCCTGGTACGCAGTATTTT. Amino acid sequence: CASSGGTPGTQYF.

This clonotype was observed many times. The CDR3: CASSQANHPSYEQYF. CDR3 DNA sequence: TGTGCCAGCAGCCAAGCAAATCACCCCTCCTACGAGCAGTACTTC. The chain uses TRBV14 and TRBJ2-7; D gene unclear. V lost 1 base and J 0 bases, leaving 10 bases between the germline ends. CDR3 length equals 15 residues. The V gene's germline CDR1 is SGHDN and CDR2 FVKESK. The variable domain in full, with the rest retrieved from reference TRBV14 and TRBJ2-7, is EAGVTQFPSHSVIEKGQTVTLRCDPISGHDNLYWYRRVMGKEIKFLLHFVKESKQDESGMPNNRFLAERTGGTYSTLKVQPAELEDSGVYFCASSQANHPSYEQYFGPGTRLTVT.

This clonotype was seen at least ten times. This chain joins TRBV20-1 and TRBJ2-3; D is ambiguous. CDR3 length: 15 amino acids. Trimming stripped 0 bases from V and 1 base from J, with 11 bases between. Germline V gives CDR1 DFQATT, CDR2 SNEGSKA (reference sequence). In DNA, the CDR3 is TGCAGTGCTAGAGATCGGGTTCTGGGCACAGATACGCAGTATTTT. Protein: CSARDRVLGTDTQYF.

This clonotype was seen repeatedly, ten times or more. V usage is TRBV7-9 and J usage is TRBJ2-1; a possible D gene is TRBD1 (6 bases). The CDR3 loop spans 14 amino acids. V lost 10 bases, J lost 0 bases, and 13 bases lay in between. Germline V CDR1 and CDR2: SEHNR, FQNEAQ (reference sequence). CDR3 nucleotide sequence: TGTGCCACCAGGGACACCGACTCCTACAATGAGCAGTTCTTC. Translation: CATRDTDSYNEQFF.

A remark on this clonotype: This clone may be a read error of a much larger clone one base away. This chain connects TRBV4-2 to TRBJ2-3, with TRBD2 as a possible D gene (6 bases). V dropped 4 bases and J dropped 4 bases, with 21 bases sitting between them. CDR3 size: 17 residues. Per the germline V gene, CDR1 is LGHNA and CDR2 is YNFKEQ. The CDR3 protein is CASSPVGRTSNSDTQYF. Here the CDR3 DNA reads TGTGCCAGCAGCCCCGTGGGGAGGACATCGAACTCAGATACGCAGTATTTT.